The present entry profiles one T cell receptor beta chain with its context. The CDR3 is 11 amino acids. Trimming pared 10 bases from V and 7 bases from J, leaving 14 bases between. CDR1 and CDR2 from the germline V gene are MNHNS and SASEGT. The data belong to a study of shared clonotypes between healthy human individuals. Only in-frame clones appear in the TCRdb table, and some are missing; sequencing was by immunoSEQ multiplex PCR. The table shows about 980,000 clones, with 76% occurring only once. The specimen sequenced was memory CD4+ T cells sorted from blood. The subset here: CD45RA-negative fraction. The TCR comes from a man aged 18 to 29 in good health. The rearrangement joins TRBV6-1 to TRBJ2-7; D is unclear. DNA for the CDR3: TGTGCCACGCTATCCTTGGTAGAGCAGTACTTC. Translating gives CATLSLVEQYF.